Listed below are T cell receptor beta chains from one sample, sequenced in a study of T-cell reconstitution after alpha-beta-depleted transplantation in children. TCRdb analysed the PCR reads with MiXCR anew, one entry per CDR3 protein. The sample has around 300,000 distinct CDR3 sequences, 9.5% to 13% seen once. The sample was PBMCs, taken before TCRalphabeta/CD19-depleted stem cell transplant. Receptors were obtained from a boy less than two years old with acute myeloid leukemia, due to receive a stem cell transplant. Each CDR3 is given with its conserved first and last residue. A D gene is named only where the DNA matches it firmly. For some rows the clone size is stated as once, few or many, or as a class when expanded; others skip it.

d_call	v_call	cdr3_length	j_call	clone_size	cdr3_aa	cdr3_nt
TRBD1	TRBV9	15	TRBJ2-7	few	CASSVGGQGSYEQYF	TGTGCCAGCAGCGTAGGGGGACAGGGGTCCTACGAGCAGTACTTC
NA	TRBV5-6	15	TRBJ2-2	NA	CASSLIVTVTGELFF	TGTGCCAGCAGCTTGATAGTGACAGTGACCGGGGAGCTGTTTTTT
NA	TRBV29-1	15	TRBJ2-3	many	CSVEIWAGVTDTQYF	TGCAGCGTTGAAATATGGGCCGGGGTCACAGATACGCAGTATTTT
TRBD2	TRBV28	17	TRBJ2-1	few	CASSLSVLAWTYNEQFF	TGTGCCAGCAGTTTATCGGTACTAGCGTGGACCTACAATGAGCAGTTCTTC
TRBD1	TRBV12-3/TRBV12-4	15	TRBJ2-7	many	CASSTHRGPGYEQYF	TGTGCCAGCAGTACGCACAGGGGCCCGGGCTACGAGCAGTACTTC
NA	TRBV20-1	15	TRBJ2-5	NA	CSARDMSGAEETQYF	TGCAGTGCTAGAGATATGTCAGGGGCGGAGGAGACCCAGTACTTC
NA	TRBV5-6	15	TRBJ2-7	many	CASSLGPGQEDEQYF	TGTGCCAGCAGCTTGGGACCGGGGCAGGAGGACGAGCAGTACTTC
NA	TRBV15	16	TRBJ2-1	many	CATAITRGRSYNEQFF	TGTGCCACCGCAATCACCCGAGGGAGATCCTACAATGAGCAGTTCTTC
NA	TRBV4-2	16	TRBJ2-7	many	CASSQERAGSPYEQYF	TGTGCCAGCAGCCAAGAAAGGGCGGGAAGTCCCTACGAGCAGTACTTC
NA	TRBV20-1	14	TRBJ2-2	few	CSARGSGNTGELFF	TGCAGTGCCCGAGGGTCAGGAAACACCGGGGAGCTGTTTTTT
TRBD1	TRBV18	15	TRBJ2-7	NA	CASSPWTGNVYEQYF	TGTGCCAGCTCACCTTGGACAGGGAATGTCTACGAGCAGTACTTC
NA	TRBV28	15	TRBJ1-1	many	CASSPRTVSFTEAFF	TGTGCCAGCAGCCCTAGGACAGTTTCGTTCACTGAAGCTTTCTTT
NA	TRBV7-9	11	TRBJ1-2	NA	CASSVALGYTF	TGTGCCAGCAGCGTTGCGCTGGGCTACACCTTC
TRBD1	TRBV9	16	TRBJ2-5	few	CASSVGPGTGGETQYF	TGTGCCAGCAGCGTTGGGCCCGGGACAGGGGGTGAGACCCAGTACTTC
NA	TRBV7-2	13	TRBJ2-7	NA	CAMSFRGSYEQYF	TGTGCCATGAGCTTCCGGGGCTCCTACGAGCAGTACTTC
TRBD1	TRBV5-1	16	TRBJ1-2	NA	CASSLAADRGFYGYTF	TGCGCCAGCAGCTTGGCAGCGGACAGGGGGTTCTATGGCTACACCTTC
NA	TRBV7-9	15	TRBJ1-5	many	CASSLGTGREQPQHF	TGTGCCAGCAGCTTAGGTACAGGGAGGGAGCAGCCCCAGCATTTT
TRBD1	TRBV3-1	18	TRBJ2-7	many	CASSLGPSDRVPSYEQYF	TGTGCCAGCAGCCTAGGTCCCTCCGACAGGGTGCCCTCCTACGAGCAGTACTTC
TRBD2	TRBV10-3	13	TRBJ2-7	many	CATAAGGDYEQYF	TGTGCCACGGCAGCGGGGGGGGACTACGAGCAGTACTTC
NA	TRBV7-8	14	TRBJ2-3	few	CASSAGPSTDTQYF	TGTGCCAGCAGTGCAGGTCCTAGCACAGATACGCAGTATTTT
NA	TRBV3-1	15	TRBJ2-1	few	CASSQPISGASEQFF	TGTGCCAGCAGCCAACCAATATCGGGCGCGTCGGAGCAGTTCTTC
TRBD1	TRBV28	16	TRBJ1-5	many	CASTKPGQGALKPQHF	TGTGCCAGCACTAAGCCGGGACAGGGCGCCCTGAAGCCCCAGCATTTT
NA	TRBV20-1	14	TRBJ2-7	NA	CSARDPHRVYEQYF	TGCAGTGCTAGAGACCCCCACAGGGTCTACGAGCAGTACTTC
TRBD2	TRBV7-2	17	TRBJ2-1	many	CASSLPGLAGTNNEQFF	TGTGCCAGCAGCCTCCCAGGACTAGCGGGAACCAACAATGAGCAGTTCTTC
NA	TRBV5-1	16	TRBJ2-3	few	CASSLDRVQGTDTQYF	TGCGCCAGCAGCTTGGACAGGGTCCAAGGAACAGATACGCAGTATTTT
NA	TRBV7-7	12	TRBJ2-3	many	CASSATGDTQYF	TGTGCCAGCAGCGCCACAGGGGATACGCAGTATTTT
NA	TRBV9	15	TRBJ2-5	many	CASSVETRERETQYF	TGTGCCAGCAGCGTAGAGACTCGGGAACGGGAGACCCAGTACTTC
TRBD2	TRBV3-1	15	TRBJ2-5	many	CASSQDGLAGETQYF	TGTGCCAGCAGCCAAGATGGGCTAGCGGGGGAGACCCAGTACTTC
NA	TRBV11-3	20	TRBJ2-4	many	CASSLIAVRGGGGFKGIQYF	TGTGCCAGCAGCTTAATTGCTGTTCGTGGGGGAGGCGGATTTAAGGGCATTCAGTACTTC
NA	TRBV5-5	16	TRBJ1-4	many	CASSIIPTGGNEKLFF	TGTGCCAGCAGCATTATCCCCACGGGGGGTAATGAAAAACTGTTTTTT
TRBD1	TRBV4-3	16	TRBJ2-7	many	CASSHAPNPDRAEQYF	TGCGCCAGCAGCCACGCCCCCAATCCGGACAGGGCCGAGCAGTACTTC
TRBD1	TRBV6-2/TRBV6-3	17	TRBJ2-1	many	CASIRQGAQSSYNEQFF	TGTGCCAGCATTCGACAGGGGGCCCAATCCTCCTACAATGAGCAGTTCTTC